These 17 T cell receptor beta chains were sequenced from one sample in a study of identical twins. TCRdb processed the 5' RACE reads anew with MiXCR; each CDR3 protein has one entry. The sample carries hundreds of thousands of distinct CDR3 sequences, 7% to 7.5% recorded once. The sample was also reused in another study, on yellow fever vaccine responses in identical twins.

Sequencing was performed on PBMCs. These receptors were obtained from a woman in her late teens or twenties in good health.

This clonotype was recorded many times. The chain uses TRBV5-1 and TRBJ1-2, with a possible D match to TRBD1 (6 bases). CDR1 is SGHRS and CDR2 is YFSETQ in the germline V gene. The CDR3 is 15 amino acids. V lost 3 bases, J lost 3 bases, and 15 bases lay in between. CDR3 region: CASSSRGEDYYGYTF. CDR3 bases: TGCGCCAGCAGCTCGAGGGGGGAAGACTACTATGGCTACACCTTC.

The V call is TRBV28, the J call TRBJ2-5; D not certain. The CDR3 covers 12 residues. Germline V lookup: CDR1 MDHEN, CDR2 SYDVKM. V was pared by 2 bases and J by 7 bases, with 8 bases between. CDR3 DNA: TGTGCCAGCAGTTTAGACCCATGGACCCAGTACTTC. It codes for CASSLDPWTQYF. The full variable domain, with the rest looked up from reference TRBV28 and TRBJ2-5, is DVKVTQSSRYLVKRTGEKVFLECVQDMDHENMFWYRQDPGLGLRLIYFSYDVKMKEKGDIPEGYSVSREKKERFSLILESASTNQTSMYLCASSLDPWTQYFGPGTRLLVL.

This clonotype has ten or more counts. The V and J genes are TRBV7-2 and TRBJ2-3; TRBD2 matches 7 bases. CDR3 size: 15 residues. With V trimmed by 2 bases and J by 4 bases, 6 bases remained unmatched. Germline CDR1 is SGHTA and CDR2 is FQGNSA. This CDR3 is CASSLSPAGPDTQYF. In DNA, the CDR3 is TGTGCCAGCAGCTTAAGTCCAGCGGGGCCAGATACGCAGTATTTT.

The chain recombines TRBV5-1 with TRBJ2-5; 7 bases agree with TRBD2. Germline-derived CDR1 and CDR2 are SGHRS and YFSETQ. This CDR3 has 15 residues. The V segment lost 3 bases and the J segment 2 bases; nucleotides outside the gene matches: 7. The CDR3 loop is CASSSGGTTQETQYF. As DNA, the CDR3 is TGCGCCAGCAGCTCGGGTGGGACTACACAAGAGACCCAGTACTTC. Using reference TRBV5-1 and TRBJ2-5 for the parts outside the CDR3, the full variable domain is KAGVTQTPRYLIKTRGQQVTLSCSPISGHRSVSWYQQTPGQGLQFLFEYFSETQRNKGNFPGRFSGRQFSNSRSEMNVSTLELGDSALYLCASSSGGTTQETQYFGPGTRLLVL.

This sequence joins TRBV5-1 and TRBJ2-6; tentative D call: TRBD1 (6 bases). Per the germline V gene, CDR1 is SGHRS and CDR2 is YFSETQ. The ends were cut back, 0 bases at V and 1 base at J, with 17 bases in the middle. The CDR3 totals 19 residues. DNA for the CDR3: TGCGCCAGCAGCTTGGCCAAGGACAGTGGACTTTCTGGGGCCAACGTCCTGACTTTC. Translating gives CASSLAKDSGLSGANVLTF.

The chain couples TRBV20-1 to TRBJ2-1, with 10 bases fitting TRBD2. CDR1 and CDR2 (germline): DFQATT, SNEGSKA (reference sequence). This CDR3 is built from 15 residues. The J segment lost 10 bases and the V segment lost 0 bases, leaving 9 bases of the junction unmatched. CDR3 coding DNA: TGCAGTGCTAGAGATCCTCTAGCGGGGGATCAAGAGCAGTTCTTC. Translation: CSARDPLAGDQEQFF.

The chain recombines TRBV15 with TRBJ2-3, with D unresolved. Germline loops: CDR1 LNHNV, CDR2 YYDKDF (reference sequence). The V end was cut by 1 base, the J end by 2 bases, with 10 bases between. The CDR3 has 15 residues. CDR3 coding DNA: TGTGCCACCAGCAGAGTCGCTACCCTCACAGATACGCAGTATTTT. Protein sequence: CATSRVATLTDTQYF.

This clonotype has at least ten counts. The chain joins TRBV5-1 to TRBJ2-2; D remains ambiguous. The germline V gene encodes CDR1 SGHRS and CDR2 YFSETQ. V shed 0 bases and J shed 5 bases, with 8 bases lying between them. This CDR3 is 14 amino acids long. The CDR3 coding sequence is TGCGCCAGCAGCTTGGACGGGCTAACCGGGGAGCTGTTTTTT. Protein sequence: CASSLDGLTGELFF.

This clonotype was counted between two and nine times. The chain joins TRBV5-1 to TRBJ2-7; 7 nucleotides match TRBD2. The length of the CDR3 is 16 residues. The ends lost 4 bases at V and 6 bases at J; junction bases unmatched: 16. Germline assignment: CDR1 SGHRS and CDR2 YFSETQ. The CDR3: CASSASGTTRVGEQYF. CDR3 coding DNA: TGCGCCAGCAGCGCCTCAGGGACTACCCGAGTTGGCGAGCAGTACTTC.

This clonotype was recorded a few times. The CDR3 sequence: CASSAKRGAGGPRTGELFF. The CDR3 DNA is TGTGCCAGCAGCGCCAAACGGGGAGCGGGAGGGCCTAGGACCGGGGAGCTGTTTTTT. This rearrangement joins TRBV7-3 to TRBJ2-2; 10 positions agree with TRBD2. Germline V gene data show CDR1 as SGHTA and CDR2 as FQGTGA. The CDR3 covers 19 residues. V was clipped by 5 bases and J by 5 bases; unmatched bases: 17.

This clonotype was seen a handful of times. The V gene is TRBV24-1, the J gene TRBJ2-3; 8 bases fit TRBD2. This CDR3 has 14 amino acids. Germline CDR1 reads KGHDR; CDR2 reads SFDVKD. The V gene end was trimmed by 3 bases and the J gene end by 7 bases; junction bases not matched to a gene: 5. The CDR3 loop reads CATSDTGLAHTQYF. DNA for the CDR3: TGTGCCACCAGTGATACCGGACTAGCACATACGCAGTATTTT.

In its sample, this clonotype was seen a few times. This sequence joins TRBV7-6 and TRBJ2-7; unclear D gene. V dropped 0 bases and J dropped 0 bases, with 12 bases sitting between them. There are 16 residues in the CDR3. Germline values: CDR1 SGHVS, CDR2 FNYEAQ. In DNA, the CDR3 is TGTGCCAGCAGCTTAGCCCGGACGGCGAGCTCCTACGAGCAGTACGTC. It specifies CASSLARTASSYEQYV.

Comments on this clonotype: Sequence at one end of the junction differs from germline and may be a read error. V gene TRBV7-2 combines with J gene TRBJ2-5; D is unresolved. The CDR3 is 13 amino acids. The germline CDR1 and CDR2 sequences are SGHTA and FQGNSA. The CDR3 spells CSSSLVLQETQYF. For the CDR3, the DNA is TGTTCCAGCAGCTTAGTCCTCCAAGAGACCCAGTACTTC. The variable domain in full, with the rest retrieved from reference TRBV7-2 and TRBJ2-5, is GAGVSQSPSNKVTEKGKDVELRCDPISGHTALYWYRQSLGQGLEFLIYFQGNSAPDKSGLPSDRFSAERTGGSVSTLTIQRTQQEDSAVYLCSSSLVLQETQYFGPGTRLLVL.

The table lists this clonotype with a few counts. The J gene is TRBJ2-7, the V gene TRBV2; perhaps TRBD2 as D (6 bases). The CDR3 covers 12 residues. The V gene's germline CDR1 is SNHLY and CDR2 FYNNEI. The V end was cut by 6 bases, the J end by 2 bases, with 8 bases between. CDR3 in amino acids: CASREGAYEQYF. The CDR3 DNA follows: TGTGCCAGCAGGGAGGGAGCCTACGAGCAGTACTTC.

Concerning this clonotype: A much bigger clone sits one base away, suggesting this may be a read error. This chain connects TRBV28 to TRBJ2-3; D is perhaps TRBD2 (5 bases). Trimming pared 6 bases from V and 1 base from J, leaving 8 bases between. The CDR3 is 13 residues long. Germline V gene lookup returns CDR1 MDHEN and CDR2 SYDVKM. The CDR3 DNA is TGTGCCAGCAGGGACGGGGGCACAGATACGCAGTATTTT. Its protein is CASRDGGTDTQYF.

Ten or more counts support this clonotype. CDR3 nucleotides: TGTGCCATCAGAAAGAACCGGGACAGGGTCGACAATGAGCAGTTCTTC. It translates to CAIRKNRDRVDNEQFF. The chain uses TRBV10-3 and TRBJ2-1, with 9 bases matching TRBD1. The V gene's germline CDR1 is ENHRY and CDR2 SYGVKD. With V trimmed by 6 bases and J by 5 bases, 11 bases remained unmatched. CDR3 length equals 16 residues.

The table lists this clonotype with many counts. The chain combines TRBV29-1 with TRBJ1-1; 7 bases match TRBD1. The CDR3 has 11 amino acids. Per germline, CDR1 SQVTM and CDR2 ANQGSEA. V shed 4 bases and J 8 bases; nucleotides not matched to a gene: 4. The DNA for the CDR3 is TGCAGCGTTGCGGAGGGGGCAGAAGCTTTCTTT. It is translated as CSVAEGAEAFF.